This T cell receptor (beta chain) was profiled in a study of graft-versus-host responses after intestinal transplantation. About the research overall: As for transplant type, recipients had multivisceral, liver-intestinal, or isolated intestinal grafts. Each patient got anti-thymocyte globulin induction, then tacrolimus and steroids for three to four years. Study findings and constraints: Ileal or blood samples showed some GvH clones first, and such clones were also found in recipient marrow. The study found high graft-versus-host to host-versus-graft clonal ratios in allografts of patients with graft-donor T cell macrochimerism.

On this clone itself: Its matching antigen is unknown.

Clones were read by immunoSEQ multiplex PCR, and TCRdb kept only the in-frame ones, dropping some. The table records 40,000 to 45,000 clones, about 95% of them present only once. The CDR3 extends over 12 amino acids. Trimming took 10 bases from V and 4 from J, leaving 14 bases between them. Germline V gene data show CDR1 as MNHEY and CDR2 as SVGAGI. Material: unstimulated CD8+ T cells sorted from spleen or lymph node cells, obtained before transplant. The TCR was taken from a human donor who was the organ donor for an intestinal transplant. The chain joins TRBV6-5 to TRBJ2-7; possibly TRBD2 for D (5 bases). CDR3 sequence: CATTGIKYEQYF. The CDR3 region has the DNA TGTGCCACCACGGGAATCAAGTACGAGCAGTACTTC.